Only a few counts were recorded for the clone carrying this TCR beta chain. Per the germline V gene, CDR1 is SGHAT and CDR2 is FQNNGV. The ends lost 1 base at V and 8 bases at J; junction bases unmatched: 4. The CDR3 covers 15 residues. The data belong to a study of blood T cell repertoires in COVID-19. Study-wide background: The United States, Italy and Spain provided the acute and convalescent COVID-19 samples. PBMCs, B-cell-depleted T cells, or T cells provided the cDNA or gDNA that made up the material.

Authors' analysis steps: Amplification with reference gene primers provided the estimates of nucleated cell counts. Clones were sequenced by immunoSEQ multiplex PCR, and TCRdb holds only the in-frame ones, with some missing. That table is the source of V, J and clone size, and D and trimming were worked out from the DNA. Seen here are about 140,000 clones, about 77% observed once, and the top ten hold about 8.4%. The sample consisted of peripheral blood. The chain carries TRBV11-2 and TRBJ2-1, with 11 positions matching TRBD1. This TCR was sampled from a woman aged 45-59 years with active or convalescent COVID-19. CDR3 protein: CASSLGGQGADEQFF. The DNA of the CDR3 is TGTGCCAGCAGCTTAGGTGGACAGGGGGCAGATGAGCAGTTCTTC.